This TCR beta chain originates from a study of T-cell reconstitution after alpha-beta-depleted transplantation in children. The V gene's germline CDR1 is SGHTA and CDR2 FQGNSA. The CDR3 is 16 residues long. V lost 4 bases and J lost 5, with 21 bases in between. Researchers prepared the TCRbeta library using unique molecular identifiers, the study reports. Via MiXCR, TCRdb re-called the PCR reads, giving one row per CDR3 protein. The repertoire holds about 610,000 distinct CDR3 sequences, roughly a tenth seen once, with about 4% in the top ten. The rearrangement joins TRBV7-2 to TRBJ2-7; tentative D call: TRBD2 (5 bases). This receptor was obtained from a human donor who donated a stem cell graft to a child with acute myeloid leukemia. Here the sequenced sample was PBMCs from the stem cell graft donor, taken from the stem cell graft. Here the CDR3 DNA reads TGTGCCAGCAGCTCGACCCGAAGCGGTCGAAGTGACGAGCAGTACTTC. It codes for CASSSTRSGRSDEQYF.